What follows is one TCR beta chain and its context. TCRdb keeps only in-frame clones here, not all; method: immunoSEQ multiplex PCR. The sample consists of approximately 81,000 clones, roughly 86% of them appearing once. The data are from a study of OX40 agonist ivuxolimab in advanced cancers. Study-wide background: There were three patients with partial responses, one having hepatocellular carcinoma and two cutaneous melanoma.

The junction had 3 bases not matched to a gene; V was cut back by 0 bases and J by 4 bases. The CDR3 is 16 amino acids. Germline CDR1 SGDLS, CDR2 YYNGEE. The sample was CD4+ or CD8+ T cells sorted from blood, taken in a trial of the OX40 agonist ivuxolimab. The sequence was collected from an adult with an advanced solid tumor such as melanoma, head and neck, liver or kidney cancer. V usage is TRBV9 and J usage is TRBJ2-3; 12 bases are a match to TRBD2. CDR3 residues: CASSVGGTSGSDTQYF. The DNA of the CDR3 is TGTGCCAGCAGCGTAGGTGGGACTAGCGGGTCAGATACGCAGTATTTT. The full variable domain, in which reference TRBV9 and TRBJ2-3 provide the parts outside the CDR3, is DSGVTQTPKHLITATGQRVTLRCSPRSGDLSVYWYQQSLDQGLQFLIQYYNGEERAKGNILERFSAQQFPDLHSELNLSSLELGDSALYFCASSVGGTSGSDTQYFGPGTRLTVL.